The 13 T cell receptor beta chains below were found in one sample sequenced in a study of shared clonotypes between healthy human individuals. TCRdb's table, derived via immunoSEQ multiplex PCR, lists solely in-frame clones and lacks some. Here the sample spans 2,500,000 or so clones, more than 90% being singletons. The specimen was naive CD4+ T cells sorted from blood. Subset defined: CD45RA+ positively selected. The receptor set was obtained from a man aged 18 to 30 in good health.

This clone was seen a single time. The chain couples TRBV28 to TRBJ2-3; D may be TRBD1 (5 bases). This CDR3 contains 16 residues. The V end was cut by 2 bases, the J end by 3 bases, with 15 bases between. Germline CDR1 reads MDHEN; CDR2 reads SYDVKM. This chain's CDR3 is CASSLLRALVTDTQYF. The CDR3 DNA sequence: TGTGCCAGCAGTTTACTCAGGGCCCTAGTGACAGATACGCAGTATTTT.

V gene TRBV11-2 combines with J gene TRBJ2-3; D is possibly TRBD1 (6 bases). CDR1 is SGHAT, CDR2 FQNNGV, per germline. V dropped 6 bases and J dropped 0 bases, with 13 bases sitting between them. This CDR3 contains 15 residues. The CDR3 nucleotides are TGTGCCAGCAGTTCACAGGGCGGGAGCACAGATACGCAGTATTTT. Protein sequence: CASSSQGGSTDTQYF.

The J gene is TRBJ2-5, the V gene TRBV10-2, with D tentatively TRBD1 (5 bases). The CDR3 runs to 12 residues. The V gene lost 8 bases and the J gene lost 5 bases, with 12 bases spanning the gap. Germline values: CDR1 WSHSY, CDR2 SAAADI. CDR3 nucleotide sequence: TGCGCCAGCGGGGCAGGTTTGGAGACCCAGTACTTC. Protein: CASGAGLETQYF.

The rearrangement links TRBV6-5 to TRBJ1-2; D is ambiguous. Trimming left V 3 bases short and J 7 bases short, with 15 bases between. The CDR3 totals 14 residues. CDR1 and CDR2 (germline): MNHEY, SVGAGI. This CDR3 is CASSYIDSWGGYTF. The CDR3 nucleotides are TGTGCCAGCAGTTATATCGACTCCTGGGGTGGCTACACCTTC.

The V and J genes are TRBV19 and TRBJ1-6, with 9 bases matching TRBD1. The V and J ends lost 10 bases and 10 bases, in that order; junction bases with no gene match: 8. Germline V gene data show CDR1 as LNHDA and CDR2 as SQIVND (reference sequence). The CDR3 runs 13 residues. In DNA, the CDR3 is TGTGCCACCACGGGACAGGGTGGATCACCCCTCCACTTT. It is translated as CATTGQGGSPLHF.

The rearrangement links TRBV5-6 to TRBJ2-5, with a tentative D call TRBD2 (6 bases). The CDR3 loop spans 13 amino acids. The V end lost 4 bases, the J end lost 0 bases, and 7 bases lay between the germline ends. The V gene's germline CDR1 is SGHDT and CDR2 YYEEEE. The CDR3 nucleotides read TGTGCCAGCAGCAAGCGGGACCAAGAGACCCAGTACTTC. Amino acid sequence: CASSKRDQETQYF. Full variable domain (rest looked up from reference TRBV5-6 and TRBJ2-5): DAGVTQSPTHLIKTRGQQVTLRCSPKSGHDTVSWYQQALGQGPQFIFQYYEEEERQRGNFPDRFSGHQFPNYSSELNVNALLLGDSALYLCASSKRDQETQYFGPGTRLLVL.

The V call is TRBV30, the J call TRBJ2-5; tentative D call: TRBD2 (6 bases). CDR3 length: 15 amino acids. Germline V lookup: CDR1 GTSNPN, CDR2 SVGIG (reference sequence). The V and J ends lost 3 bases and 1 base respectively, with 15 bases between them. The CDR3 spells CAWSLTSKSQETQYF. The CDR3 DNA sequence: TGTGCCTGGAGCCTGACTAGTAAATCCCAAGAGACCCAGTACTTC.

The rearrangement links TRBV4-1 to TRBJ2-7; D might be TRBD1 or TRBD2, each matching 5 bases. In germline, CDR1 is MGHRA, CDR2 YSYEKL. Trimming shortened V by 1 base and J by 2 bases, and 12 bases separated the two germline ends. There are 15 residues in the CDR3. The chain's CDR3 is CASSQGPGSAYEQYF. The CDR3 DNA follows: TGCGCCAGCAGCCAAGGGCCAGGGAGCGCCTACGAGCAGTACTTC.

On this clone itself: This same CDR3 is encoded by further DNA sequences in the sample. The chain carries TRBV5-1 and TRBJ1-1; D uncertain. V lost 0 bases to trimming and J lost 3 bases, with 9 bases between them. The CDR3 totals 14 residues. Germline CDR1 reads SGHRS; CDR2 reads YFSETQ. The CDR3 loop reads CASSLGRSDTEAFF. As DNA, the CDR3 is TGCGCCAGCAGCTTGGGGCGGTCGGACACTGAAGCTTTCTTT.

The gene calls are TRBV5-1 and TRBJ2-1, with 11 bases matching TRBD2. J lost 3 bases, V lost 7 bases, and 6 bases had no gene match. Germline loops: CDR1 SGHRS, CDR2 YFSETQ. The CDR3 spans 15 residues. In nucleotides, the CDR3 is TGCGCCAGCGCGGAGGGACTAGCGGACTACAATGAGCAGTTCTTC. Protein: CASAEGLADYNEQFF.

In the case of this clone: At one end the junction does not follow the germline gene, possibly because of a read error. V gene TRBV30 combines with J gene TRBJ2-7; D gene ambiguous. The CDR3 consists of 13 residues. Germline CDR1 GTSNPN, CDR2 SVGIG (reference sequence). This chain's CDR3 is CAWSPESWTLTNF. The CDR3 DNA follows: TGTGCCTGGAGTCCTGAGTCGTGGACCCTAACGAACTTC.

This sequence joins TRBV5-1 and TRBJ2-5; possibly TRBD1 or TRBD2 for D (5 bases each). Germline V CDR1 and CDR2: SGHRS, YFSETQ. The CDR3 is 15 residues long. V was pared by 7 bases and J by 5 bases, with 21 bases between. The CDR3 loop is CASSQLGPLRETQYF. The CDR3 nucleotides read TGCGCCAGCTCTCAACTGGGACCTTTGAGGGAGACCCAGTACTTC.

V gene TRBV4-1 combines with J gene TRBJ2-2; 11 positions agree with TRBD2. The J segment lost 9 bases and the V segment lost 2 bases, leaving 14 bases of the junction unmatched. CDR1 and CDR2 from the germline V gene are MGHRA and YSYEKL. The CDR3 has 18 residues. The CDR3 protein is CASSQRRLASGGSRELFF. In nucleotides, the CDR3 is TGCGCCAGCAGCCAAAGAAGGTTGGCTAGCGGGGGGAGCAGGGAGCTGTTTTTT.